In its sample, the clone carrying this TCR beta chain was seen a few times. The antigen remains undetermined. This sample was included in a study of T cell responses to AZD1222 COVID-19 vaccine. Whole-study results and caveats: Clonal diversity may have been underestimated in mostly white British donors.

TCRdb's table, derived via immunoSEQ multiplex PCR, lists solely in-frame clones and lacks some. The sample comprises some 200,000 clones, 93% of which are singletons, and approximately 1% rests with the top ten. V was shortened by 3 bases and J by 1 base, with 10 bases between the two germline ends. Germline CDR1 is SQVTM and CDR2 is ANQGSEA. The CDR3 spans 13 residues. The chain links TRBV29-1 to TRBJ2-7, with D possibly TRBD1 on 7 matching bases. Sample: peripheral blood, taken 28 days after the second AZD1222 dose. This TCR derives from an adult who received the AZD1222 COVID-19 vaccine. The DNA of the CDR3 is TGCAGCGTTGAGGAGGGACAGTCCTACGAGCAGTACTTC. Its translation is CSVEEGQSYEQYF.